This is a list of T cell receptor beta chains from one sample in a study of blood T cells in healthy people across ages. In TCRdb, the 5' RACE reads were re-called with MiXCR into one record per CDR3 protein. Among 700,000 to 900,000 distinct CDR3 sequences listed, around 24% were seen once. The sample also formed part of further work on T cells of mothers and their children.

Sequences were obtained from blood. The receptor set was obtained from a boy aged 5-17 years in good health. Each CDR3 is given with its conserved first and last residue. D genes are given only for firm matches. Size tells how often a clone was seen (once, few, many) or the class of an expanded clone, and some rows leave it out.

clone_size cdr3_length j_call v_call d_call cdr3_aa cdr3_nt
NA 14 TRBJ2-7 TRBV12-3/TRBV12-4 NA CASSFDSLSYEQYF TGTGCCAGCAGTTTTGACAGTTTATCCTACGAGCAGTACTTC
few 13 TRBJ1-1 TRBV28 NA CASSFPGATEAFF TGTGCCAGCAGCTTCCCGGGGGCCACTGAAGCTTTCTTT
many 14 TRBJ1-1 TRBV5-1 NA CASSLGSGNTEAFF TGCGCCAGCAGCTTGGGGTCGGGGAACACTGAAGCTTTCTTT
NA 12 TRBJ1-6 TRBV10-3 NA CAISESNSPLHF TGTGCCATCAGTGAGAGTAATTCACCCCTCCACTTT
NA 15 TRBJ1-5 TRBV20-1 TRBD1 CSAAGTGDNREPQHF TGCAGTGCTGCCGGGACAGGGGATAATAGGGAGCCCCAGCATTTT
NA 12 TRBJ1-2 TRBV30 NA CAWSLMLNGYTF TGTGCCTGGAGTTTGATGCTGAATGGCTACACCTTC
few 16 TRBJ1-6 TRBV20-1 TRBD1 CSALRTGPPYNSPLHF TGCAGTGCCCTTCGGACAGGGCCGCCCTATAATTCACCCCTCCACTTT
NA 13 TRBJ1-1 TRBV6-6 TRBD1 CASWDRENTEAFF TGTGCCAGCTGGGACAGGGAGAACACTGAAGCTTTCTTT
few 12 TRBJ2-5 TRBV29-1 NA CSVGTQGETQYF TGCAGCGTAGGGACCCAAGGGGAGACCCAGTACTTC
NA 14 TRBJ2-7 TRBV6-1 NA CASRTGGPPYEQYF TGTGCCAGCAGGACAGGAGGCCCGCCCTACGAGCAGTACTTC
NA 18 TRBJ2-1 TRBV7-9 TRBD2 CASSLRPGLADSYNEQFF TGTGCCAGCAGTTTACGACCAGGACTAGCGGACTCCTACAATGAGCAGTTCTTC
few 14 TRBJ2-7 TRBV12-3/TRBV12-4 NA CASSFSTVRSEQYF TGTGCCAGCAGTTTCTCGACGGTTCGGAGTGAGCAGTACTTC
few 21 TRBJ2-7 TRBV11-2 NA CASSLVFSRPNRVLRSYEQYF TGTGCCAGCAGCTTAGTATTTTCTCGGCCAAACAGGGTATTGAGGTCCTACGAGCAGTACTTC
NA 16 TRBJ1-2 TRBV6-6 TRBD1 CASSYSGTGDSYRNTF TGTGCCAGCAGTTACTCCGGGACAGGGGACTCCTATAGAAACACCTTC
NA 11 TRBJ2-1 TRBV27 NA CASSLGLEQFF TGTGCCAGCAGTCTTGGACTCGAGCAGTTCTTC
NA 14 TRBJ2-3 TRBV5-1 NA CASSLYQGGDTQYF TGCGCCAGCAGCTTGTATCAGGGAGGAGATACGCAGTATTTT
few 13 TRBJ2-5 TRBV11-1 NA CASSPRKRETQYF TGTGCCAGCAGCCCCCGCAAGCGAGAGACCCAGTACTTC
NA 15 TRBJ1-4 TRBV14 NA CASSQSREWDEKLFF TGTGCCAGCAGCCAATCGAGGGAATGGGATGAAAAACTGTTTTTT
NA 11 TRBJ1-1 TRBV2 NA CASSGQAKAFF TGTGCCAGCAGTGGACAGGCGAAGGCTTTCTTT
NA 11 TRBJ2-1 TRBV29-1 NA CSVAWRNEQFF TGCAGCGTTGCTTGGAGGAATGAGCAGTTCTTC
NA 14 TRBJ2-2 TRBV12-3/TRBV12-4 NA CASLLQPNTGELFF TGTGCCAGCCTGTTACAGCCGAACACCGGGGAGCTGTTTTTT
NA 16 TRBJ1-2 TRBV5-1 TRBD1 CASSFYTGTGNYGYTF TGCGCCAGCAGCTTCTACACCGGGACAGGGAACTATGGCTACACCTTC
NA 15 TRBJ1-4 TRBV7-8 NA CASSPRDSPREKLFF TGTGCCAGCAGCCCGCGGGATTCCCCCCGGGAAAAACTGTTTTTT
few 17 TRBJ1-3 TRBV21-1 NA CASSKTLGGRSGNTIYF TGTGCCAGCAGCAAAACATTAGGGGGCCGCTCTGGAAACACCATATATTTT
few 14 TRBJ1-4 TRBV5-1 NA CASSLDGENEKLFF TGCGCCAGCAGCTTGGATGGGGAAAATGAAAAACTGTTTTTT
few 19 TRBJ1-2 TRBV6-5 TRBD1 CASSYSPSPPGQMKYGYTF TGTGCCAGCAGTTACTCGCCGTCTCCACCGGGACAGATGAAGTATGGCTACACCTTC
NA 14 TRBJ1-5 TRBV10-2 NA CASSDRVESQPQHF TGCGCCAGCAGTGACAGGGTAGAATCACAGCCCCAGCATTTT
few 14 TRBJ2-1 TRBV5-1 TRBD1 CASSPRQGFPEQFF TGCGCCAGCAGCCCGAGACAGGGCTTTCCTGAGCAGTTCTTC
NA 13 TRBJ2-5 TRBV10-3 NA CAISPNPQETQYF TGTGCCATCAGTCCTAACCCTCAAGAGACCCAGTACTTC
few 14 TRBJ2-5 TRBV12-3/TRBV12-4 NA CASSSPEVQETQYF TGTGCCAGCAGTTCTCCCGAGGTTCAAGAGACCCAGTACTTC
NA 13 TRBJ1-1 TRBV28 NA CASSISDNTEAFF TGTGCCAGCAGTATCAGCGATAACACTGAAGCTTTCTTT
NA 18 TRBJ2-3 TRBV9 TRBD2 CASSVALAGGSSTDTQYF TGTGCCAGCAGCGTAGCCCTAGCGGGGGGTTCTAGCACAGATACGCAGTATTTT
few 16 TRBJ2-7 TRBV28 TRBD1 CASSFGGQGLSYEQYF TGTGCCAGCAGTTTTGGGGGACAGGGCCTCTCCTACGAGCAGTACTTC
NA 16 TRBJ2-5 TRBV2 NA CASSDYDRNLQETQYF TGTGCCAGCAGTGATTACGACAGAAATTTACAAGAGACCCAGTACTTC
few 15 TRBJ2-7 TRBV6-5 TRBD2 CASSYSGGLAAEQYF TGTGCCAGCAGTTACTCTGGCGGACTAGCTGCCGAGCAGTACTTC
NA 14 TRBJ2-7 TRBV20-1 TRBD2 CSAGTGLAGNEQYF TGCAGTGCTGGGACGGGACTAGCGGGGAACGAGCAGTACTTC
NA 12 TRBJ1-3 TRBV5-6 NA CASSLPQGTIYF TGTGCCAGCAGCTTGCCCCAGGGAACCATATATTTT
NA 16 TRBJ2-5 TRBV4-1 TRBD2 CASSQRGPSGSQTQYF TGCGCCAGCAGCCAAAGGGGTCCTAGCGGGAGTCAGACCCAGTACTTC
few 13 TRBJ2-7 TRBV28 NA CASAGTFSYEQYF TGTGCCAGCGCTGGGACATTCTCCTACGAGCAGTACTTC
many 13 TRBJ2-1 TRBV20-1 TRBD2 CSANSGGPYEQFF TGCAGTGCTAATAGCGGGGGGCCCTATGAGCAGTTCTTC
NA 15 TRBJ1-6 TRBV10-3 TRBD1 CAISGGQATNSPLHF TGTGCCATCAGTGGGGGACAGGCTACAAATTCGCCCCTCCACTTT
NA 16 TRBJ2-5 TRBV3-1 TRBD2 CASSQDWGGAQETQYF TGTGCCAGCAGCCAAGACTGGGGAGGGGCCCAAGAGACCCAGTACTTC